Here is one T cell receptor (beta chain) with its context. It has no known antigen specificity. From each donor, a 2.5 ml peripheral blood sample was collected into PAXgene tubes and kept at -80 degrees C. Without T cell sorting, total RNA was isolated from whole blood using the PAXgene blood miRNA kit on an automated QIAcube. Peripheral blood from monozygotic twin pairs who were concordant or discordant for inflammatory bowel disease underwent deep TCRalpha and TCRbeta repertoire profiling using unique molecular barcoding. Smoking habits were recorded for all twin pairs, and individuals were classified as current, former or never smokers. The CDR3, from cysteine to phenylalanine, totals 14 residues. The entry carries no DNA sequence. CDR1 and CDR2 are read off the germline V gene (reference sequence) as DFQATT and SNEGSKA. This record belongs to a study of monozygotic twins with inflammatory bowel disease (dated by TCRdb to between 2018 and 2021). Concerning the study at large: In total, 28 monozygotic twin pairs made up the full study: 19 Danish pairs, all IBD-discordant, plus nine German pairs, of which four were IBD-concordant and five were IBD-discordant. Each individual had, on average, about 151 000 unique TCRalpha sequences and 181 000 unique TCRbeta sequences available for analysis. Disease-associated traits were sought mainly through comparisons between IBD patients and their genetically identical healthy co-twins within discordant pairs.

Results the study describes overall, beyond this receptor: IBD patients had lower TCRbeta repertoire diversity, measured by the inverse Simpson index, than their healthy co-twins. Compared with healthy twins, IBD patients shared fewer clonotypes with other individuals, and the difference was most pronounced in patients with signs of disease activity. No single strong signal or clonotype linked to IBD turned up in the results, so the idea that one exists was not supported. Repertoire similarity did not differ between concordant and discordant twins, which could be due to limited statistical power. The analysis was unable to tell different T cell subtypes apart. Background noise and inter-individual variability may have been introduced into the repertoires by the differing immunosuppressive treatments among patients.

Libraries were built with 5' RACE. Preparation of each TCR library used roughly 3.5 ug of total RNA. For each sample, cDNA synthesis was carried out in eight separate reactions using SMARTScribe reverse transcriptase. Unique molecular identifiers containing a 6-nucleotide sample barcode were introduced through template switching during cDNA synthesis. Amplification of TCRalpha and TCRbeta cDNA involved two nested PCRs of 16 and 9 cycles, and each PCR was followed by bead purification. Before amplification, the cDNA was treated with uracil DNA-glycosylase and purified using the QIAquick PCR purification kit. In the second PCR, Illumina TruSeq-compatible adapters and sample-specific barcodes were added. Library quality and concentration were assessed using TapeStation and Qubit, and roughly 5 ng of each library was pooled. The pooled libraries were sequenced with 2 x 100 bp reads and custom sequencing primers on an Illumina HiSeq2500 single-index Rapid Run. As for the authors' bioinformatics: MiGEC version 1.2.6 was used for UMI-based consensus assembly to correct PCR and sequencing errors. V(D)J alignment, clonotype assembly and CDR3 extraction were performed with MiXCR version 2.1.1. Gene usage, clonotype sharing and MAIT/NKT TCR abundance were normalised by analysing the top 1000, 10 000 and 20 000 clonotypes per sample. Diversity was computed as the inverse Simpson index with the vegan R package after downsampling to 27 000 UMIs. Paired Mann-Whitney U tests on discordant twin pairs were used, with Benjamini-Hochberg multiple-testing correction. One entry per CDR3 protein sequence results from the TCRdb reprocessing of the reads, with DNA left out. The V and J calls come from TCRdb's annotation, not from the publication. This sample's table contains approximately 330,000 distinct CDR3 sequences. The top ten hold 2% to 2.5% of the sample.

Sequenced sample: blood. The rearranged segments are TRBV20-1 and TRBJ2-2; TCRdb picks TRBD1, but there is no DNA to check that call. The receptor comes from a human donor with ulcerative colitis or Crohn's disease, or a healthy co-twin of an affected twin (not recorded which). The CDR3 reads CSALQGANTGELFF.